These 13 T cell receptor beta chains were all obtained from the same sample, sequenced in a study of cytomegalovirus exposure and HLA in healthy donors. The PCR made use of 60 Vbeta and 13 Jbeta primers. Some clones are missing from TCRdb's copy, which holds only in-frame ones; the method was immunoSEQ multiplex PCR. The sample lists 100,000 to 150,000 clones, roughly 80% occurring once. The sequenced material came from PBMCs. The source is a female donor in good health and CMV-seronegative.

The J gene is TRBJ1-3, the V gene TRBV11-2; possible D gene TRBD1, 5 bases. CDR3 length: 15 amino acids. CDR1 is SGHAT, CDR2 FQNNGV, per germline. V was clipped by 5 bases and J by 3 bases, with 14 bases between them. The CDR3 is CASSDGSGFGNTIYF. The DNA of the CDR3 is TGTGCCAGCAGCGATGGGTCAGGGTTTGGAAACACCATATATTTT.

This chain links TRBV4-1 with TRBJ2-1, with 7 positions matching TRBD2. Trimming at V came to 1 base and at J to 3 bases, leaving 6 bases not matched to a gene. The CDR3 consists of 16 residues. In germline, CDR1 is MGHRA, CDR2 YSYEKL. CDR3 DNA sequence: TGCGCCAGCAGCCAAGGCCGGGGGGTCGACTACAATGAGCAGTTCTTC. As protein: CASSQGRGVDYNEQFF.

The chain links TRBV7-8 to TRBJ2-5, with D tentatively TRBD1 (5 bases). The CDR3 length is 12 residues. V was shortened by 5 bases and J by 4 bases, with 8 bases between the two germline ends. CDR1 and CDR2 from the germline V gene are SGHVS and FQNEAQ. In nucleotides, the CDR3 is TGTGCCAGCAGCGACAGCGTAGAGACCCAGTACTTC. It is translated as CASSDSVETQYF. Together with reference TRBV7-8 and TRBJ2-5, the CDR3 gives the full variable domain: GAGVSQSPRYKVAKRGQDVALRCDPISGHVSLFWYQQALGQGPEFLTYFQNEAQLDKSGLPSDRFFAERPEGSVSTLKIQRTQQEDSAVYLCASSDSVETQYFGPGTRLLVL.

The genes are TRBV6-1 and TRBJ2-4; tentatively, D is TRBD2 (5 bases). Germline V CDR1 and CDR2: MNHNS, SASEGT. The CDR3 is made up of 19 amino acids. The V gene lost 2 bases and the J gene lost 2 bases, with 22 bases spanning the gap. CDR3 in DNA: TGTGCCAGCAGTGAACACGGCGGAGCCGACTATTCTCCCAAAAACATTCAGTACTTC. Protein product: CASSEHGGADYSPKNIQYF.

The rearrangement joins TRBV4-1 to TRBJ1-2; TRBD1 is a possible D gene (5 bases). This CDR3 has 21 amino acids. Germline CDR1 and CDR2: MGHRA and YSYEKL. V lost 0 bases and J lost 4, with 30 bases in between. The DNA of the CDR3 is TGCGCCAGCAGCCAAGATCCCCATGATGGGCAGGGACTTTGGGATGGCTATGGCTACACCTTC. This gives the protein CASSQDPHDGQGLWDGYGYTF.

The CDR3 reads CASSQSPRGAGYTF. Written as DNA, the CDR3 is TGCGCCAGCAGTCAGTCGCCCCGGGGTGCTGGCTACACCTTC. This chain joins TRBV23-1 and TRBJ1-2, with D unresolved. TRBV23-1 is reported as an ORF; its role is uncertain. This CDR3 comprises 14 residues. The germline V and J ends were trimmed by 3 bases and 7 bases, with 15 bases remaining between them.

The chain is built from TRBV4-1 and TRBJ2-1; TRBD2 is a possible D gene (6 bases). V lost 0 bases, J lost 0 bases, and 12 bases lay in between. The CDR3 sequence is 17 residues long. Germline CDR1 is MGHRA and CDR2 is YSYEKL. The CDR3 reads CASSQDRDGSSYNEQFF. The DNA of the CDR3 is TGCGCCAGCAGCCAAGATCGTGACGGGAGCTCCTACAATGAGCAGTTCTTC.

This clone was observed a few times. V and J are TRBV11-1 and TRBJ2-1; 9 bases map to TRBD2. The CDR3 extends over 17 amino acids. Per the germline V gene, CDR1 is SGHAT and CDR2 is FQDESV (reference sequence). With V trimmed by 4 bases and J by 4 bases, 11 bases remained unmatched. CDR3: CASSSKLSGRRYNEQFF. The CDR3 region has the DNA TGTGCCAGCAGCTCCAAACTAAGCGGGAGGAGGTACAATGAGCAGTTCTTC. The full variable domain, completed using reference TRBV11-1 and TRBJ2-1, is EAEVAQSPRYKITEKSQAVAFWCDPISGHATLYWYRQILGQGPELLVQFQDESVVDDSQLPKDRFSAERLKGVDSTLKIQPAELGDSAMYLCASSSKLSGRRYNEQFFGPGTRLTVL.

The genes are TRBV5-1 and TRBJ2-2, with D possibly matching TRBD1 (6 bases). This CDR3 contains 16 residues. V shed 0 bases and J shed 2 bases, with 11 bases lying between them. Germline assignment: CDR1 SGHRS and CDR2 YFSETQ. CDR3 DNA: TGCGCCAGCAGCTTGGTAGCCAGGGGAAACACCGGGGAGCTGTTTTTT. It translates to CASSLVARGNTGELFF.

Written as DNA, the CDR3 is TGTGCCAGCAGTTCAGCGGAAAGCTCCTACGAGCAGTACTTC. Residues: CASSSAESSYEQYF. The chain uses TRBV6-1 and TRBJ2-7; a possible D gene is TRBD2 (5 bases). This CDR3 region has 14 residues. The V gene's germline CDR1 is MNHNS and CDR2 SASEGT. The V and J ends lost 5 bases and 0 bases respectively, with 11 bases between them.

CDR3 in amino acids: CASSEDTDPLHF. CDR3 nucleotide sequence: TGTGCCAGCAGTGAGGACACCGACCCCCTCCACTTT. The rearrangement joins TRBV2 to TRBJ1-6; TRBD1 is a possible D gene (5 bases). Germline-derived CDR1 and CDR2 are SNHLY and FYNNEI. V gave up 3 bases and J gave up 13 bases, with 10 bases separating them. This CDR3 is built from 12 residues.

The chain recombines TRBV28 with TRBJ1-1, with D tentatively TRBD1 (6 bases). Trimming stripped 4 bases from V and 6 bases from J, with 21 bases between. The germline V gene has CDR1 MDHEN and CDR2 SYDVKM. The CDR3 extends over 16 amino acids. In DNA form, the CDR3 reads TGTGCCAGCAGTTCCCCCAGGGGTAGGGTCAGGGCTGAAGCTTTCTTT. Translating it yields CASSSPRGRVRAEAFF.

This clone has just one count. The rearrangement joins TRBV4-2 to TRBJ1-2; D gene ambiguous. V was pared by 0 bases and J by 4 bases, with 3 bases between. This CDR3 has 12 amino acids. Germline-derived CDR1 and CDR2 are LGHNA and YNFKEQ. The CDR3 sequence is CASSQESYGYTF. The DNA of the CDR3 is TGTGCCAGCAGCCAAGAGAGCTATGGCTACACCTTC.